The rows below give T cell receptor beta chains drawn from one sample of a study of shared clonotypes between healthy human individuals. Sequencing was performed with immunoSEQ multiplex PCR; in TCRdb, only in-frame clones are kept and a portion is missing. The sample carries about half a million clones, over 75% recorded once. Source material: PBMCs. The source of these receptors is a woman in her thirties or forties in good health. Some clones in this sample may be carry-over from other donors' samples. Each CDR3 is given with its conserved first and last residue. Fields, in order: J gene, D gene, clone size, V gene, CDR3 DNA, CDR3 protein. D genes are given only for firm matches. Not every row has a clone size; where given, it reads once, few, many or a size class.

>TRBJ1-2|.|.|TRBV20-1
TGCAGTGCTAGTCCAAACTATGGCTACACCTTC
CSASPNYGYTF
>TRBJ2-3|TRBD1|many|TRBV18
TGTGCCAGCTCACCACCTTCGGCAGGGGGAAGCACAGATACGCAGTATTTT
CASSPPSAGGSTDTQYF
>TRBJ1-5|.|.|TRBV9
TGTGCCAGCAGCGAATCCGGGACTTCCATCCAGCCCCAGCATTTT
CASSESGTSIQPQHF
>TRBJ2-3|TRBD2|.|TRBV13
TGTGCCAGCAGCCCTAGGGGGTCTAGCGGGAGAGATACGCAGTATTTT
CASSPRGSSGRDTQYF
>TRBJ2-3|TRBD2|.|TRBV5-6
TGTGCCAGCAGCTTGGGTGGTAGCGGGAGTCTCACAGATACGCAGTATTTT
CASSLGGSGSLTDTQYF
>TRBJ1-1|.|few|TRBV7-9
TGTGCCAGCAGCCAAAGACGGACGAACACTGAAGCTTTCTTT
CASSQRRTNTEAFF
>TRBJ2-7|TRBD1|.|TRBV29-1
TGCAGCGCCGGGTGGGACAGATCCTACGAGCAGTACTTC
CSAGWDRSYEQYF
>TRBJ2-1|TRBD2|.|TRBV19
TGTGCCAGTAGCACGGGACTAATGGTTGGGCAGTTCTTC
CASSTGLMVGQFF
>TRBJ1-2|.|.|TRBV5-8
TGTGCCAGCAGCTTGGAGGTGGGCTATGGCTACACCTTC
CASSLEVGYGYTF
>TRBJ2-5|.|.|TRBV18
TGTGCCAGCTCACCTTCTCAGGGGGGAGAGACCCAGTACTTC
CASSPSQGGETQYF
>TRBJ1-2|.|.|TRBV4-1
TGCGCCAGCAGCTCAGGGAACTATGGCTACACCTTC
CASSSGNYGYTF